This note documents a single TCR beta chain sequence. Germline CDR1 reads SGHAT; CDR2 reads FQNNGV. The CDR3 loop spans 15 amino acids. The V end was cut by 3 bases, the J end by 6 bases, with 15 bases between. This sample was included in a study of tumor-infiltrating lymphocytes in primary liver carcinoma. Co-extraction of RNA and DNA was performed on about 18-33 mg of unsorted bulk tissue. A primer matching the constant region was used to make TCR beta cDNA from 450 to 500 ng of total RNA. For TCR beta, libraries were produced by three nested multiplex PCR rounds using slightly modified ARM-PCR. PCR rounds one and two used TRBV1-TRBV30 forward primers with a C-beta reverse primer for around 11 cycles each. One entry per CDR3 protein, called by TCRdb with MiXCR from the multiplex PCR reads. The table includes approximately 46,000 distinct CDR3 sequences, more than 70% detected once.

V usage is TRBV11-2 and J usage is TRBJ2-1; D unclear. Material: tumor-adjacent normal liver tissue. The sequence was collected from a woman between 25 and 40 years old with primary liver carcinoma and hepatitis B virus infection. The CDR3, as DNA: TGTGCCAGCAGCTTGTTGGAGCGAGCTATCAATGAGCAGTTCTTC. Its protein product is CASSLLERAINEQFF. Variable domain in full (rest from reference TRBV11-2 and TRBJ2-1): EAGVAQSPRYKIIEKRQSVAFWCNPISGHATLYWYQQILGQGPKLLIQFQNNGVVDDSQLPKDRFSAERLKGVDSTLKIQPAKLEDSAVYLCASSLLERAINEQFFGPGTRLTVL.